This TCR beta chain was profiled in a study of immune cell composition in non-small cell lung cancer. The repertoire was sequenced with immunoSEQ multiplex PCR; TCRdb's copy has only in-frame clones and lacks some. The data show about 8,000 clones, roughly three quarters seen once. DNA was extracted from unsorted cell suspensions stored frozen. The CDR3 contains 14 residues. J gave up 7 bases and V 5 bases, and 9 bases lay outside the gene matches. Per germline, CDR1 MNHEY and CDR2 SVGAGI. The genes are TRBV6-5 and TRBJ1-2, with 8 nucleotides matching TRBD1. The material sequenced was lung tumor tissue. This clonotype originated in a human donor with non-small cell lung cancer. CDR3 in amino acids: CASSRTGTAAGYTF. The DNA for the CDR3 is TGTGCCAGCAGTCGGACAGGGACGGCTGCTGGCTACACCTTC.